The text below deals with one TCR beta chain. This sample was included in a study of shared clonotypes between healthy human individuals. The study drew all its donors from Caucasian adults living in Nashville, Tennessee. Repertoires were generated with immunoSEQ multiplex PCR, while TCRdb's copy carries only in-frame clones and drops some. The sample has hundreds of thousands of clones; roughly four fifths are singletons. V gave up 7 bases and J gave up 6 bases; unmatched junction bases: 7. CDR1 SQVTM and CDR2 ANQGSEA come from the germline V gene. The CDR3 consists of 14 residues. The genes are TRBV29-1 and TRBJ2-7; 15 nucleotides match TRBD2. Material for sequencing was PBMCs. The origin of this receptor is a woman between 40 and 50 years old in good health. Some clones in this sample may be carry-over from other donors' samples. The CDR3, as DNA: TGCAGCGCGTCGGGACTAGCGGGAGGCGTCGAGCAGTACTTC. Amino acid sequence: CSASGLAGGVEQYF.